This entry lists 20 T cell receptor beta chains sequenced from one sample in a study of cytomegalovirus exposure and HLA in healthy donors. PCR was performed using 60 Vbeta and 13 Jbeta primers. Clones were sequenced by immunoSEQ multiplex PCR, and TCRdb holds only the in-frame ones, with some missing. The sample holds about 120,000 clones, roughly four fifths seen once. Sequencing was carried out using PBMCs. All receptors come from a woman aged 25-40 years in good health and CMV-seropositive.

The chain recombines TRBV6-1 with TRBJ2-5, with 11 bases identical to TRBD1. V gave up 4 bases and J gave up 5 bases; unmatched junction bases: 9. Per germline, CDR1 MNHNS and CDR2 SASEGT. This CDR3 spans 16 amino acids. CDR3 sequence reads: CASSVNSGTGGETQYF. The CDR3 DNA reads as TGTGCCAGCAGTGTAAACTCCGGGACAGGGGGGGAGACCCAGTACTTC.

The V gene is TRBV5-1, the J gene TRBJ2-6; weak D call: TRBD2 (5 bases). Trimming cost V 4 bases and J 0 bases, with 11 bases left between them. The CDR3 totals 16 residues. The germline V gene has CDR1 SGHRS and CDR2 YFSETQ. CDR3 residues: CASSPGETSGANVLTF. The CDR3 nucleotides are TGCGCCAGCAGCCCCGGGGAAACCTCTGGGGCCAACGTCCTGACTTTC.

The CDR3 reads CASSQEGRPSEQFF. The CDR3 bases are TGCGCCAGCAGCCAAGAAGGCAGGCCTTCCGAGCAGTTCTTC. This chain joins TRBV4-3 and TRBJ2-1; D call uncertain. The CDR3 length is 14 residues. From germline, CDR1 is LGHNA and CDR2 YSLEER. Deletions cut 0 bases from V and 10 bases from J, with 13 bases between.

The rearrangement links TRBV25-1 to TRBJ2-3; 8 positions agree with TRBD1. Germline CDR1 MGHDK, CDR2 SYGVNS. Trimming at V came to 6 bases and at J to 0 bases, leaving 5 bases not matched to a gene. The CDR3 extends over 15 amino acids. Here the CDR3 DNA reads TGTGCCAGCAGGAAAACAGGGGGTAGCACAGATACGCAGTATTTT. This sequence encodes CASRKTGGSTDTQYF.

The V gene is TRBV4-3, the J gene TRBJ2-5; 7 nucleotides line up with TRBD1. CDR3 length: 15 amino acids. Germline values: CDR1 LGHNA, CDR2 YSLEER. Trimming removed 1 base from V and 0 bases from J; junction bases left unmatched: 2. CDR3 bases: TGCGCCAGCAGCCAAGGTGACAGGGACCAAGAGACCCAGTACTTC. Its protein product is CASSQGDRDQETQYF.

CDR3 amino acids: CSVAGTSNTGELFF. The CDR3 DNA sequence: TGCAGCGTTGCTGGGACTTCGAACACCGGGGAGCTGTTTTTT. V usage is TRBV29-1 and J usage is TRBJ2-2; maybe TRBD2 (6 bases). Germline V lookup: CDR1 SQVTM, CDR2 ANQGSEA. Trimming removed 4 bases at V and 0 bases at J, with 9 bases between. The CDR3 runs to 14 residues.

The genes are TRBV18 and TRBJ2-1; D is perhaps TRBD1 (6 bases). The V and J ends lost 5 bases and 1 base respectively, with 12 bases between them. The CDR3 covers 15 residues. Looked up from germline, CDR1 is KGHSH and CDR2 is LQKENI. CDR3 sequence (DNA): TGTGCCAGCTCAACGACAGGCCCATCCTACAATGAGCAGTTCTTC. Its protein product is CASSTTGPSYNEQFF.

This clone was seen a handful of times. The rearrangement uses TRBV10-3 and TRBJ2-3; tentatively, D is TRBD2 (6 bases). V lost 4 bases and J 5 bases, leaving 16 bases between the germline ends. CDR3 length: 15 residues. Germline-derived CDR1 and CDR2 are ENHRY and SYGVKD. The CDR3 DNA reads TGTGCCATCAGTGGGGTGGGACTCGCGGGAGATACGCAGTATTTT. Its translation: CAISGVGLAGDTQYF.

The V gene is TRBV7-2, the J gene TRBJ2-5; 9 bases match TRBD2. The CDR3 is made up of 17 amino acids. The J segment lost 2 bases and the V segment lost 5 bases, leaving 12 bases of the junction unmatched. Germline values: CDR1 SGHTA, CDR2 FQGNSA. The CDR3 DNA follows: TGTGCCAGCAGCCACGGGAGGGGCGGGGGGGGACAAGAGACCCAGTACTTC. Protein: CASSHGRGGGGQETQYF.

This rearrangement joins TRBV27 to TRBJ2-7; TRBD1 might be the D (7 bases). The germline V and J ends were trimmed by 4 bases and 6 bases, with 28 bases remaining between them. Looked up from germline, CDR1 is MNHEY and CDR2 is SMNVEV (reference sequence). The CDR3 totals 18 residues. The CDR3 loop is CASSSPQGEVVVGGEQYF. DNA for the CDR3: TGTGCCAGCAGTTCACCTCAGGGGGAGGTAGTAGTAGGCGGCGAGCAGTACTTC.

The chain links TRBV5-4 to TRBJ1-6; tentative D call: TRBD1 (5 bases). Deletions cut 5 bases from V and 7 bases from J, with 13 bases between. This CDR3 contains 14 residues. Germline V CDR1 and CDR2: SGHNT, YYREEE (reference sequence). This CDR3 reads CASRAGLDNSPLHF. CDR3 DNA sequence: TGTGCCAGCAGAGCAGGGCTAGACAATTCACCCCTCCACTTT.

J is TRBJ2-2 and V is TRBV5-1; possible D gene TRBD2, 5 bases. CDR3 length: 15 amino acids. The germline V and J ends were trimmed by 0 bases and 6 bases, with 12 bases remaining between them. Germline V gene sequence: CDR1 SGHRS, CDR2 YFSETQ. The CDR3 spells CASSLGRGLAGELFF. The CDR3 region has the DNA TGCGCCAGCAGCTTGGGTCGGGGTCTAGCCGGGGAGCTGTTTTTT.

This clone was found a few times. Written as DNA, the CDR3 is TGCGCCAGCAGCCAAGGTGGGACTTGGGGTGAAAAACTGTTTTTT. This sequence encodes CASSQGGTWGEKLFF. The chain links TRBV4-3 to TRBJ1-4, with a possible D match to TRBD1 (5 bases). There are 15 residues in the CDR3. The germline V gene encodes CDR1 LGHNA and CDR2 YSLEER. Trimming took off 1 base at V and 7 bases at J, with 13 bases between the two ends.

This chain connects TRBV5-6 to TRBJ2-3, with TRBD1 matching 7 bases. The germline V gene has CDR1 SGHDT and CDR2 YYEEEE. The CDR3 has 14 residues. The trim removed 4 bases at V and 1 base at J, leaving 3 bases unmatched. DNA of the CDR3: TGTGCCAGCAGCCGGGACAGTGGCACAGATACGCAGTATTTT. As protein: CASSRDSGTDTQYF.

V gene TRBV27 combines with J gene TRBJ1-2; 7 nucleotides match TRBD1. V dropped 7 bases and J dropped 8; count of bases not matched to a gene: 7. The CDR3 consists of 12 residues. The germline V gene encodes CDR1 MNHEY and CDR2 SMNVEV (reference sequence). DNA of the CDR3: TGTGCCAGCACCTCCAAGGGGGCCGGCTACACCTTC. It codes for CASTSKGAGYTF.

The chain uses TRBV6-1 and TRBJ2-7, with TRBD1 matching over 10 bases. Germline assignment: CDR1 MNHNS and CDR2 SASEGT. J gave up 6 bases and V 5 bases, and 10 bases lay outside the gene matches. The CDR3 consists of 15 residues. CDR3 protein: CASSPRGTGDVEQYF. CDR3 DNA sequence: TGTGCCAGCAGTCCCAGGGGGACAGGGGATGTCGAGCAGTACTTC.

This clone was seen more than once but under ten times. The CDR3 DNA follows: TGTGCCAGCAGTGAACGGGCGGGTCAAGAGACCCAGTACTTC. It encodes CASSERAGQETQYF. This chain joins TRBV2 and TRBJ2-5, with D perhaps matching TRBD2 (5 bases). This CDR3 spans 14 amino acids. V was pared by 2 bases and J by 2 bases, with 9 bases between. Germline V lookup: CDR1 SNHLY, CDR2 FYNNEI.

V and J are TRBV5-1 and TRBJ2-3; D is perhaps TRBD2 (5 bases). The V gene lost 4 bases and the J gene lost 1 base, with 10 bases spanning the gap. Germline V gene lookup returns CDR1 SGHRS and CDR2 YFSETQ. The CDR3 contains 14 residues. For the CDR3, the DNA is TGCGCCAGCAGCCCTCGGGGTGGCACAGATACGCAGTATTTT. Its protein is CASSPRGGTDTQYF.

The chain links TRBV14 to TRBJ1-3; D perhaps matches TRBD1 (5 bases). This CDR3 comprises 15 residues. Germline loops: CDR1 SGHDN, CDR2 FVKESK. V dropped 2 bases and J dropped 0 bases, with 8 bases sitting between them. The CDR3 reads CASSQTGISGNTIYF. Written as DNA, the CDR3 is TGTGCCAGCAGCCAAACAGGAATCTCTGGAAACACCATATATTTT.

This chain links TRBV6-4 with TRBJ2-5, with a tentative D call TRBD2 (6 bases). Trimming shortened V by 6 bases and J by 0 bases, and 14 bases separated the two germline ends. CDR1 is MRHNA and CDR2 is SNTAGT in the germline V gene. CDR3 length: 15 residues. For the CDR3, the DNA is TGTGCCAGCAGACCTTACCGGGGGTACCAAGAGACCCAGTACTTC. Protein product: CASRPYRGYQETQYF.